Listed here are 28 T cell receptor beta chains from one sample, sequenced in a study of blood T cell repertoires in COVID-19. This table comes from immunoSEQ multiplex PCR, and its TCRdb copy is limited to in-frame clones, with some not included. The sample has 40,000 to 45,000 clones, more than 70% seen once; the top ten hold 2.4%. Sequenced: peripheral blood. Receptor source: a human donor in a cohort sampled during active COVID-19.

The chain carries TRBV29-1 and TRBJ1-2; TRBD1 is a possible D gene (5 bases). Trimming stripped 4 bases from V and 4 bases from J, with 16 bases between. The CDR3 is made up of 14 amino acids. Germline V gene data show CDR1 as SQVTM and CDR2 as ANQGSEA. The CDR3 is CSVGGGIGGYGYTF. The CDR3 coding sequence is TGCAGCGTTGGAGGCGGGATTGGGGGCTATGGCTACACCTTC.

V and J are TRBV30 and TRBJ1-1, with D perhaps TRBD1 (5 bases). The germline V gene encodes CDR1 GTSNPN and CDR2 SVGIG (reference sequence). The CDR3 extends over 11 amino acids. Trimming cost V 5 bases and J 1 base, with 5 bases left between them. CDR3 sequence: CAWGQNTEAFF. As DNA, the CDR3 is TGTGCCTGGGGACAGAACACTGAAGCTTTCTTT.

Written as DNA, the CDR3 is TGTGCCAGCTCACCAAGAGCTAGGGAGCAGTTCTTC. It specifies CASSPRAREQFF. The J gene is TRBJ2-1, the V gene TRBV18; no firm D call. V was pared by 2 bases and J by 10 bases, with 9 bases between. This CDR3 region has 12 residues. The germline CDR1 and CDR2 sequences are KGHSH and LQKENI.

The CDR3 region is CASSSPDRGFYTGELFF. CDR3 nucleotides: TGTGCCAGTAGTTCGCCGGACAGGGGGTTTTACACCGGGGAGCTGTTTTTT. The chain carries TRBV19 and TRBJ2-2, with 10 positions matching TRBD1. The CDR3 consists of 17 residues. The germline CDR1 and CDR2 sequences are LNHDA and SQIVND (reference sequence). V trimming: 5 bases; J trimming: 3 bases; junction bases outside the gene matches: 9.

The genes are TRBV19 and TRBJ1-4, with 8 nucleotides matching TRBD1. Germline V gene sequence: CDR1 LNHDA, CDR2 SQIVND (reference sequence). The CDR3 has 14 amino acids. J gave up 7 bases and V 7 bases, and 8 bases lay outside the gene matches. CDR3 DNA sequence: TGTGCCAGTAATGACAGGGGTGGCGGTGAAAAACTGTTTTTT. It encodes CASNDRGGGEKLFF.

The chain combines TRBV2 with TRBJ1-4, with 9 positions matching TRBD1. With 6 bases clipped from V and 7 bases from J, the junction kept 6 bases outside the gene matches. From germline, CDR1 is SNHLY and CDR2 FYNNEI. The CDR3 contains 14 residues. CDR3: CASRGTGSTEKLFF. Written as DNA, the CDR3 is TGTGCCAGCAGGGGGACAGGGTCGACTGAAAAACTGTTTTTT.

The chain employs TRBV7-8 and TRBJ2-5, with 7 bases matching TRBD2. CDR1 is SGHVS, CDR2 FQNEAQ, per germline. Germline trimming cut 6 bases from V and 4 bases from J; bases unmatched to any gene: 5. This CDR3 is built from 13 residues. DNA of the CDR3: TGTGCCAGCAGGGTGGGAGGGAGAGAGACCCAGTACTTC. As protein: CASRVGGRETQYF.

The chain recombines TRBV5-1 with TRBJ1-1, with D uncertain. V shed 4 bases and J shed 3 bases, with 16 bases lying between them. Germline CDR1 SGHRS, CDR2 YFSETQ. The CDR3 consists of 15 residues. CDR3 bases: TGCGCCAGCAGCCCCCGGCTTGGGAGGGACACTGAAGCTTTCTTT. It specifies CASSPRLGRDTEAFF.

The gene calls are TRBV11-2 and TRBJ2-1; 13 bases are a match to TRBD2. Germline V gene lookup returns CDR1 SGHAT and CDR2 FQNNGV. The length of the CDR3 is 17 residues. V was pared by 5 bases and J by 5 bases, with 9 bases of the junction left unmatched. In DNA, the CDR3 is TGTGCCAGCAGCCCAAGGACTAGCGGGGGAGCTCACAATGAGCAGTTCTTC. It yields the protein CASSPRTSGGAHNEQFF.

DNA of the CDR3: TGTGCCAGCTCCCCGATTGGACAGGGGGCTGTTGGCTACACCTTC. Protein product: CASSPIGQGAVGYTF. The chain uses TRBV18 and TRBJ1-2, with TRBD1 matching 11 bases. Germline-derived CDR1 and CDR2 are KGHSH and LQKENI. J was trimmed by 7 bases and V by 6 bases; bases with no gene match: 10. CDR3 length: 15 residues. The full variable domain, completed using reference TRBV18 and TRBJ1-2, is NAGVMQNPRHLVRRRGQEARLRCSPMKGHSHVYWYRQLPEEGLKFMVYLQKENIIDESGMPKERFSAEFPKEGPSILRIQQVVRGDSAAYFCASSPIGQGAVGYTFGSGTRLTVV.

V is TRBV29-1 and J is TRBJ2-1; TRBD2 agrees at 12 bases. This CDR3 region has 15 residues. CDR1 and CDR2 from the germline V gene are SQVTM and ANQGSEA. The V segment lost 3 bases and the J segment 4 bases; nucleotides outside the gene matches: 4. CDR3: CSVDPGLAGYNEQFF. The DNA for the CDR3 is TGCAGCGTTGACCCCGGACTAGCGGGATACAATGAGCAGTTCTTC.

The gene calls are TRBV27 and TRBJ2-7; 7 nucleotides align to TRBD2. The germline CDR1 and CDR2 sequences are MNHEY and SMNVEV (reference sequence). This CDR3 spans 12 amino acids. V dropped 3 bases and J dropped 6; count of bases not matched to a gene: 2. The CDR3 protein is CASSLGGVEQYF. As DNA, the CDR3 is TGTGCCAGCAGTTTGGGAGGGGTCGAGCAGTACTTC.

The chain has TRBV18 and TRBJ2-1; TRBD2 matches at 10 bases. V was pared by 6 bases and J by 9 bases, with 8 bases of the junction left unmatched. The CDR3 sequence is 14 residues long. Germline V gene lookup returns CDR1 KGHSH and CDR2 LQKENI. The DNA of the CDR3 is TGTGCCAGCTCTCGAGCGGGGGGGCCGTCTGAGCAGTTCTTC. Protein: CASSRAGGPSEQFF.

This clone was seen a few times. The chain couples TRBV30 to TRBJ1-3; weak D call: TRBD1 (5 bases). The germline V gene has CDR1 GTSNPN and CDR2 SVGIG (reference sequence). The V end was cut by 2 bases, the J end by 4 bases, with 12 bases between. The CDR3 length is 14 residues. This CDR3 is CAWSPSGYGNTIYF. CDR3 DNA: TGTGCCTGGAGTCCTTCAGGGTACGGAAACACCATATATTTT. Complete variable domain (other parts from reference TRBV30 and TRBJ1-3): SQTIHQWPATLVQPVGSPLSLECTVEGTSNPNLYWYRQAAGRGLQLLFYSVGIGQISSEVPQNLSASRPQDRQFILSSKKLLLSDSGFYLCAWSPSGYGNTIYFGEGSWLTVV.

This clone was detected a few times. J is TRBJ1-5 and V is TRBV10-1; no clear D gene. The germline V and J ends were trimmed by 11 bases and 4 bases, with 18 bases remaining between them. CDR3 length: 14 residues. Germline V CDR1 and CDR2: WNHNN, SYGVQD (reference sequence). CDR3 sequence (DNA): TGCGCCGGACTCCCACGTGAAAGGAATCAGCCCCAGCATTTT. Translated: CAGLPRERNQPQHF.

The chain links TRBV19 to TRBJ1-2; D is ambiguous. The V gene lost 5 bases and the J gene lost 4 bases, with 20 bases spanning the gap. From germline, CDR1 is LNHDA and CDR2 SQIVND (reference sequence). This CDR3 is 16 amino acids long. The CDR3 reads CASSPVLSRFGYGYTF. CDR3 in DNA: TGTGCCAGTAGTCCTGTTTTGTCCAGGTTCGGCTATGGCTACACCTTC.

In regard to this clone: The conserved final phenylalanine or tryptophan is absent from the CDR3, which likely points to a read error. The J gene is TRBJ1-6, the V gene TRBV2; D gene uncertain. Germline lookup yields CDR1 SNHLY and CDR2 FYNNEI. The CDR3 consists of 15 residues. The ends were cut back, 4 bases at V and 9 bases at J, with 16 bases in the middle. Here the CDR3 DNA reads TGTGCCAGCAGTGTAGGACCTCTGGCGGGTTCACCCCTCCACCTT. It translates to CASSVGPLAGSPLHL.

The chain has TRBV5-8 and TRBJ2-2; D unresolved. The CDR3 is made up of 14 amino acids. V shed 3 bases and J shed 1 base, with 7 bases lying between them. Germline CDR1 SGHTS, CDR2 YDEGEE. The CDR3 DNA sequence: TGTGCCAGCAGCTCCCTATTGAACACCGGGGAGCTGTTTTTT. Residues: CASSSLLNTGELFF.

The chain uses TRBV30 and TRBJ1-2; 7 positions agree with TRBD1. J lost 4 bases, V lost 2 bases, and 7 bases had no gene match. The CDR3 extends over 14 amino acids. Germline CDR1 is GTSNPN and CDR2 is SVGIG (reference sequence). CDR3 loop: CAWSRIGTVYGYTF. The CDR3 nucleotides read TGTGCCTGGAGTAGAATCGGGACAGTCTATGGCTACACCTTC.

CDR3 sequence reads: CASSQVTGSEAFF. The CDR3 DNA reads TGTGCCAGCAGCCAAGTTACAGGGTCTGAAGCTTTCTTT. This chain joins TRBV3-1 (or the pseudogene TRBV3-2) and TRBJ1-1, with a weak D call TRBD1 (6 bases). The length of the CDR3 is 13 residues. Trimming left V 1 base short and J 6 bases short, with 9 bases between. Germline CDR1 is LGHDT and CDR2 is YNNKEL (reference sequence).

The J gene is TRBJ1-2, the V gene TRBV13; perhaps TRBD1 as D (6 bases). This CDR3 comprises 15 residues. Germline V CDR1 and CDR2: PRHDT, FYEKMQ (reference sequence). The V and J ends lost 1 base and 4 bases respectively, with 13 bases between them. Here the CDR3 DNA reads TGTGCCAGCAGCTTAGTCCACAGGGTCGGCTATGGCTACACCTTC. This codes for CASSLVHRVGYGYTF.

The chain joins TRBV4-1 to TRBJ1-5, with TRBD1 as a possible D gene (5 bases). CDR1 is MGHRA and CDR2 is YSYEKL in the germline V gene. The CDR3 consists of 19 residues. Trimming took 0 bases from V and 8 from J, leaving 26 bases between them. The chain's CDR3 is CASSQDLGYGAGGNEPQHF. For the CDR3, the DNA is TGCGCCAGCAGCCAAGATCTGGGTTATGGAGCGGGGGGAAATGAGCCCCAGCATTTT.

Judged by abundance, this clone is medium-sized (0.01 to 0.1%). The rearrangement joins TRBV5-4 to TRBJ2-7; D remains ambiguous. This CDR3 has 13 amino acids. Trimming removed 4 bases at V and 5 bases at J, with 13 bases between. The V gene's germline CDR1 is SGHNT and CDR2 YYREEE (reference sequence). CDR3 DNA sequence: TGTGCCAGCAGCCTAGACCAGCCAGACGAGCAGTACTTC. It yields the protein CASSLDQPDEQYF.

This clone turned up a few times. The chain employs TRBV2 and TRBJ1-4, with 7 bases aligning to TRBD1. With 1 base clipped from V and 3 bases from J, the junction kept 2 bases outside the gene matches. CDR3 length: 15 amino acids. Looked up from germline, CDR1 is SNHLY and CDR2 is FYNNEI. DNA for the CDR3: TGTGCCAGCAGTGAAGGGGACAGCCCTAATGAAAAACTGTTTTTT. Protein product: CASSEGDSPNEKLFF.

This chain connects TRBV29-1 to TRBJ2-3; D might be TRBD2 (5 bases). The CDR3 runs to 13 residues. The germline V gene encodes CDR1 SQVTM and CDR2 ANQGSEA. Trimming removed 5 bases from V and 4 bases from J, with 13 bases in between. CDR3 in amino acids: CSVLGAAADTQYF. CDR3 nucleotides: TGCAGCGTTCTGGGAGCGGCCGCAGATACGCAGTATTTT.

This clone was found a few times. Different DNA sequences within this sample yield the same CDR3. The V and J genes are TRBV19 and TRBJ1-3; a possible D gene is TRBD1 (6 bases). V was trimmed by 6 bases and J by 0 bases, leaving 9 bases between them. This CDR3 has 14 amino acids. Germline V gene lookup returns CDR1 LNHDA and CDR2 SQIVND (reference sequence). CDR3 amino acids: CASSQGSSGNTIYF. The CDR3 nucleotides are TGTGCCAGTAGCCAGGGGAGCTCTGGAAACACCATATATTTT.

A single count supports this clone. The chain recombines TRBV7-6 with TRBJ2-5, with 8 nucleotides matching TRBD2. V lost 2 bases, J lost 1 base, and 3 bases stayed unmatched. Germline values: CDR1 SGHVS, CDR2 FNYEAQ. The CDR3 runs to 15 residues. The CDR3 DNA reads as TGTGCCAGCAGCTTATTAGCGGGGAGCCAAGAGACCCAGTACTTC. Translation gives CASSLLAGSQETQYF.

This chain joins TRBV5-1 and TRBJ2-4; the match to TRBD1 covers 9 bases. This CDR3 is built from 17 residues. V shed 4 bases and J 2 bases; nucleotides not matched to a gene: 10. In germline, CDR1 is SGHRS, CDR2 YFSETQ. The CDR3 loop is CASSPSGGTGSKNIQYF. The CDR3 DNA reads TGCGCCAGCAGCCCCAGCGGAGGGACAGGGTCCAAAAACATTCAGTACTTC. Using reference TRBV5-1 and TRBJ2-4 for the parts outside the CDR3, the full variable domain is KAGVTQTPRYLIKTRGQQVTLSCSPISGHRSVSWYQQTPGQGLQFLFEYFSETQRNKGNFPGRFSGRQFSNSRSEMNVSTLELGDSALYLCASSPSGGTGSKNIQYFGAGTRLSVL.